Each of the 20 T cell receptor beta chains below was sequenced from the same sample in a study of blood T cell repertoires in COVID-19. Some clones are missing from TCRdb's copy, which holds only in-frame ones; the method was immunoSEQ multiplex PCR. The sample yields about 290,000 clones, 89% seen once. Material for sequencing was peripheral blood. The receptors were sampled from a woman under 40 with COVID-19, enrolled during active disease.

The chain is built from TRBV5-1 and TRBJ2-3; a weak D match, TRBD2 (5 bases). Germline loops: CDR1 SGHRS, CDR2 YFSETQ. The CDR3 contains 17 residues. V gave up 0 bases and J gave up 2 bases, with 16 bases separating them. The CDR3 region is CASSLGASGPNTDTQYF. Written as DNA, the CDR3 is TGCGCCAGCAGCTTGGGGGCGAGCGGACCTAACACAGATACGCAGTATTTT.

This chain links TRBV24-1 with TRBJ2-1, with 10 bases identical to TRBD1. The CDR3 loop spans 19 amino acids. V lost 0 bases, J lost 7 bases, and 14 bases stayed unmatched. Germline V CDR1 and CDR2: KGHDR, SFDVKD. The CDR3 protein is CATSDLWDTGTGAENEQFF. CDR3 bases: TGTGCCACCAGTGATTTGTGGGACACCGGGACAGGGGCTGAAAATGAGCAGTTCTTC.

CDR3 DNA: TGTGCCAGCAGCGTAGAAGGGACAGGGATGATCCATGAGCAGTTCTTC. It translates to CASSVEGTGMIHEQFF. This rearrangement joins TRBV9 to TRBJ2-1; 9 bases agree with TRBD1. Germline V gives CDR1 SGDLS, CDR2 YYNGEE. The J segment lost 8 bases and the V segment lost 0 bases, leaving 9 bases of the junction unmatched. The CDR3 is 16 residues long.

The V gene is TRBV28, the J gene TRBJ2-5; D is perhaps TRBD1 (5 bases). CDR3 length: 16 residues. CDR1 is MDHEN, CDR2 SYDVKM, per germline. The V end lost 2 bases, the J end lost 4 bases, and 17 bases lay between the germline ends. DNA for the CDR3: TGTGCCAGCAGTTTAGCTACAGGTGACCCTAGAGAGACCCAGTACTTC. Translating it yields CASSLATGDPRETQYF.

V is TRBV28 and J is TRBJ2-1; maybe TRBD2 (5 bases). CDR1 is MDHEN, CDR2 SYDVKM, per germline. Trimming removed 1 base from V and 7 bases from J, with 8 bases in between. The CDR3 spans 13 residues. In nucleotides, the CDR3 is TGTGCCAGCAGTTTATCCGGGGAGAATGAGCAGTTCTTC. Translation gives CASSLSGENEQFF. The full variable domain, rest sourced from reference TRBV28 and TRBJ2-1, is DVKVTQSSRYLVKRTGEKVFLECVQDMDHENMFWYRQDPGLGLRLIYFSYDVKMKEKGDIPEGYSVSREKKERFSLILESASTNQTSMYLCASSLSGENEQFFGPGTRLTVL.

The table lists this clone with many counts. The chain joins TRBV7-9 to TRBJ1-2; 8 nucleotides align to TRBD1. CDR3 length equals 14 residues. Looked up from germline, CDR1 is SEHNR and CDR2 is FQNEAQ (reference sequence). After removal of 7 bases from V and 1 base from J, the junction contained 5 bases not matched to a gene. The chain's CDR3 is CASTWTGLNYGYTF. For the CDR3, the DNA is TGTGCCAGCACGTGGACAGGGCTTAACTATGGCTACACCTTC.

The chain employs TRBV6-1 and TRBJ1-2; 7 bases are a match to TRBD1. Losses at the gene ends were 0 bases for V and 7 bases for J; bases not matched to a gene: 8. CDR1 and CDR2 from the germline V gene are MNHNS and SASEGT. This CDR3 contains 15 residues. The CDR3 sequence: CASSEARDSHRGYTF. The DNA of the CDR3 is TGTGCCAGCAGTGAAGCTAGGGACAGTCACCGTGGCTACACCTTC.

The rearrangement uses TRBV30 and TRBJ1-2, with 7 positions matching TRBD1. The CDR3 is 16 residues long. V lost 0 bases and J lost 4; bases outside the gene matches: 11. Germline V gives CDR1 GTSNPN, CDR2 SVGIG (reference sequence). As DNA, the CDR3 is TGTGCCTGGAGTGTAAGGGGGCTGGGTCACCCCTATGGCTACACCTTC. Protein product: CAWSVRGLGHPYGYTF.

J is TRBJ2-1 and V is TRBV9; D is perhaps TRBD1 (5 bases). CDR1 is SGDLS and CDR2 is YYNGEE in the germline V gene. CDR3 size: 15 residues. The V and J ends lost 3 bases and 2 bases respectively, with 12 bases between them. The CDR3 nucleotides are TGTGCCAGCAGCGGAAGACAGTCCACCTACAATGAGCAGTTCTTC. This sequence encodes CASSGRQSTYNEQFF.

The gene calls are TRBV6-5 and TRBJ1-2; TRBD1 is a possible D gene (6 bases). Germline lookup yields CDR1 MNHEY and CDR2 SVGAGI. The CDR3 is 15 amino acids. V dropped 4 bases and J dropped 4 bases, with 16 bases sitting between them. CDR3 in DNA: TGTGCCAGCAGTTCCCGTACAGGGTTACTCTATGGCTACACCTTC. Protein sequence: CASSSRTGLLYGYTF.

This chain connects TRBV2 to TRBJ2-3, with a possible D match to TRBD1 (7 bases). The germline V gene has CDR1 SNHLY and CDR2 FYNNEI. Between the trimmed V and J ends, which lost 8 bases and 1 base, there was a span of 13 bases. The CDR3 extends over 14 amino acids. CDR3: CASVQGGGTDTQYF. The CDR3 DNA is TGTGCCAGCGTCCAGGGGGGCGGCACAGATACGCAGTATTTT. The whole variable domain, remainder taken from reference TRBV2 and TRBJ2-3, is EPEVTQTPSHQVTQMGQEVILRCVPISNHLYFYWYRQILGQKVEFLVSFYNNEISEKSEIFDDQFSVERPDGSNFTLKIRSTKLEDSAMYFCASVQGGGTDTQYFGPGTRLTVL.

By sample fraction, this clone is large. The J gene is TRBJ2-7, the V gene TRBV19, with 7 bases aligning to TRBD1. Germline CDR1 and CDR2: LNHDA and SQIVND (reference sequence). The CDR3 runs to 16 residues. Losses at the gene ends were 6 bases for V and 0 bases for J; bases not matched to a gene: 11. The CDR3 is CASRPTGRGSSYEQYF. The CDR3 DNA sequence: TGTGCCAGTAGGCCCACCGGCAGGGGGAGCTCCTACGAGCAGTACTTC.

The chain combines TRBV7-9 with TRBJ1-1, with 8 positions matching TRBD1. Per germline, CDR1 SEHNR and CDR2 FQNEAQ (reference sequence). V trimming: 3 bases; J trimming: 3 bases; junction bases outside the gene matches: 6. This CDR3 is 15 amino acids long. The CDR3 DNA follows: TGTGCCAGCAGCTTTCCCCAGGGGGCGGACACTGAAGCTTTCTTT. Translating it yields CASSFPQGADTEAFF.

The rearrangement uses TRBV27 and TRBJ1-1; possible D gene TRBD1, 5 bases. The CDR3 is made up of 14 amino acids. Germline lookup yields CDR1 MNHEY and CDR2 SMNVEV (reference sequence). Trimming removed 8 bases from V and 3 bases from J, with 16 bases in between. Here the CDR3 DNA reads TGTGCCAGCTGGGGCCGGGAGTTTCACACTGAAGCTTTCTTT. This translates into CASWGREFHTEAFF.

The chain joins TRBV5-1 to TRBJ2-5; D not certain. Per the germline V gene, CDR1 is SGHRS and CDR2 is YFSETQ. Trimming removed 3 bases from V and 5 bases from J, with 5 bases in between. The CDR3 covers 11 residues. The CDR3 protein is CASSSGETQYF. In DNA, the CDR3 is TGCGCCAGCAGCTCCGGGGAGACCCAGTACTTC.

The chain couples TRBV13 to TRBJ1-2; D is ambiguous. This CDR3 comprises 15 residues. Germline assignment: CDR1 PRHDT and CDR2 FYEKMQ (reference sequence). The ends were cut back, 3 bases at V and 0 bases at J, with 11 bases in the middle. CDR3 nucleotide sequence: TGTGCCAGCAGCTTCATGGGCAGGCCTAACTATGGCTACACCTTC. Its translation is CASSFMGRPNYGYTF.

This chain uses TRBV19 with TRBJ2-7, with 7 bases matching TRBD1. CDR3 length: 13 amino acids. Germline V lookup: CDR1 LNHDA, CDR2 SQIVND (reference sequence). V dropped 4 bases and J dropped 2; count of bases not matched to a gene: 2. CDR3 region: CASSKGQTYEQYF. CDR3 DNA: TGTGCCAGTAGTAAGGGACAGACCTACGAGCAGTACTTC.

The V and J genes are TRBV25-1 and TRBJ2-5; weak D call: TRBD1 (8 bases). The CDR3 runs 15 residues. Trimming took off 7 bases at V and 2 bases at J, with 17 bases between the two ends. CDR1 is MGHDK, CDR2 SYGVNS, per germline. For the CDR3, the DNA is TGTGCCAGCATCAAACAGGGGGGGAGACAAGAGACCCAGTACTTC. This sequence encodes CASIKQGGRQETQYF.

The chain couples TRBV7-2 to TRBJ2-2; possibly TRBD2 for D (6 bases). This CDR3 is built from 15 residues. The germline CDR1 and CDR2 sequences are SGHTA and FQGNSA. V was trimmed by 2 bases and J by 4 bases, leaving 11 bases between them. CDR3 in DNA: TGTGCCAGCAGCTTAATGTCGACTAGCACCGGGGAGCTGTTTTTT. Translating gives CASSLMSTSTGELFF.

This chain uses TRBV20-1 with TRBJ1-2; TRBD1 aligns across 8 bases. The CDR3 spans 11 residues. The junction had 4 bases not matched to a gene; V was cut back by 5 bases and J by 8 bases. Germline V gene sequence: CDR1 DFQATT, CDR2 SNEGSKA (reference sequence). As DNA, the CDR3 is TGCAGTGCTGGCAGGGGGCAAGGCTACACCTTC. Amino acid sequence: CSAGRGQGYTF.